This TCR beta chain was identified during a study of OX40 agonist ivuxolimab in advanced cancers. The CDR3 has 15 residues. The germline CDR1 and CDR2 sequences are MDHEN and SYDVKM. Trimming stripped 6 bases from V and 4 bases from J, with 16 bases between. Sequenced by immunoSEQ multiplex PCR; TCRdb stores in-frame clones only, minus some. The sample includes about 89,000 clones, about nine tenths of them seen just once. Broader study findings: Antigens targeted by the expanded peripheral T cells were not determined. CD4+ T cells averaged fewer expanded clones than CD8+ T cells. Patients with a partial response at 0.1-3.0 mg/kg had among the lowest clonal expansion.

Details on this clone: Its target is unknown.

The clonotype comes from an adult with an advanced solid tumor such as melanoma, head and neck, liver or kidney cancer. The genes are TRBV28 and TRBJ1-3; TRBD1 is a possible D gene (6 bases). The sample was CD4+ or CD8+ T cells sorted from blood, taken in a trial of the OX40 agonist ivuxolimab. The CDR3 region has the DNA TGTGCCAGCAGGGGGCACGGGGGCGTAGGAAACACCATATATTTT. Residues: CASRGHGGVGNTIYF. Supplemented by reference TRBV28 and TRBJ1-3, the full variable domain reads DVKVTQSSRYLVKRTGEKVFLECVQDMDHENMFWYRQDPGLGLRLIYFSYDVKMKEKGDIPEGYSVSREKKERFSLILESASTNQTSMYLCASRGHGGVGNTIYFGEGSWLTVV.